The next 19 T cell receptor beta chains were all read from a single sample in a study of early stage breast cancer tumors. The method was immunoSEQ multiplex PCR; TCRdb's version includes in-frame clones alone and lacks a portion of them. The data contain fewer than 30,000 clones, under 60% of them seen just once; the ten biggest clones take up 8% to 10%. Sequenced material: breast tumor tissue. The receptors were gathered from a person in their fifties with breast cancer.

The chain links TRBV7-8 to TRBJ1-1; D is unresolved. The V gene lost 6 bases and the J gene lost 2 bases, with 10 bases spanning the gap. The germline V gene has CDR1 SGHVS and CDR2 FQNEAQ. There are 13 residues in the CDR3. CDR3 coding DNA: TGTGCCAGCAGTTCGAGGGTTAACACTGAAGCTTTCTTT. Translation: CASSSRVNTEAFF.

In its sample, this clone is large. The CDR3 coding sequence is TGTGCCAGCAGCTTCGGGATTTCCTACGAGCAGTACTTC. Translated: CASSFGISYEQYF. V and J are TRBV7-2 and TRBJ2-7; TRBD2 might be the D (5 bases). Germline V gene lookup returns CDR1 SGHTA and CDR2 FQGNSA. The CDR3 has 13 residues. Trimming shortened V by 3 bases and J by 1 base, and 7 bases separated the two germline ends.

This clone was recorded only once. The CDR3 DNA is TGTGCCAGCTCACCGCCAGGGCAAGAGACCCAGTACTTC. This codes for CASSPPGQETQYF. The chain has TRBV18 and TRBJ2-5; perhaps TRBD1 as D (5 bases). V was shortened by 3 bases and J by 2 bases, with 7 bases between the two germline ends. The CDR3 is made up of 13 amino acids. Germline V gene sequence: CDR1 KGHSH, CDR2 LQKENI.

The V and J genes are TRBV5-1 and TRBJ2-3; 13 bases agree with TRBD2. Germline CDR1 and CDR2: SGHRS and YFSETQ. V trimming: 1 base; J trimming: 4 bases; junction bases outside the gene matches: 3. This CDR3 comprises 16 residues. CDR3 nucleotide sequence: TGCGCCAGCAGCTTGTCGACTAGCGGGAGGTCAGATACGCAGTATTTT. This gives the protein CASSLSTSGRSDTQYF.

V and J are TRBV5-1 and TRBJ1-4; D is ambiguous. This CDR3 has 15 residues. Between the trimmed V and J ends, which lost 5 bases and 0 bases, there was a span of 11 bases. Germline values: CDR1 SGHRS, CDR2 YFSETQ. The CDR3 region is CASRETVSTNEKLFF. CDR3 sequence (DNA): TGCGCCAGCAGGGAAACAGTTTCAACTAATGAAAAACTGTTTTTT.

The chain combines TRBV10-2 with TRBJ2-1; 7 nucleotides match TRBD2. This CDR3 has 11 amino acids. J gave up 8 bases and V 10 bases, and 5 bases lay outside the gene matches. CDR1 is WSHSY, CDR2 SAAADI, per germline. CDR3 amino acids: CATGGLDEQFF. CDR3 DNA: TGCGCCACCGGGGGGTTGGATGAGCAGTTCTTC.

The chain uses TRBV29-1 and TRBJ2-3; 7 nucleotides align to TRBD1. The CDR3 is made up of 16 amino acids. Germline assignment: CDR1 SQVTM and CDR2 ANQGSEA. Germline trimming cut 0 bases from V and 3 bases from J; bases unmatched to any gene: 9. CDR3 bases: TGCAGCGTTGAAGATCCCGACAGGGTGATTACAGATACGCAGTATTTT. Amino acid sequence: CSVEDPDRVITDTQYF.

The chain uses TRBV19 and TRBJ1-4; D is undetermined. The CDR3 length is 15 residues. Germline V CDR1 and CDR2: LNHDA, SQIVND (reference sequence). V was cut by 4 bases and J by 0 bases, with 9 bases left in between. CDR3 amino acids: CASSRESSTNEKLFF. CDR3 nucleotides: TGTGCCAGTAGTAGGGAAAGCTCAACTAATGAAAAACTGTTTTTT.

The chain has TRBV6-4 and TRBJ2-7, with D uncertain. Gene TRBJ2-1 matches the end of the DNA better, so the J call may be wrong. This CDR3 is 13 amino acids long. The germline gives CDR1 MRHNA, CDR2 SNTAGT. CDR3 nucleotides: TGTGCCAGCAGTGACTCAGGATACAATGAGCAGTTCTTC. It is translated as CASSDSGYNEQFF.

This chain links TRBV13 with TRBJ2-5, with 8 nucleotides matching TRBD2. This CDR3 has 14 amino acids. Germline V gene lookup returns CDR1 PRHDT and CDR2 FYEKMQ (reference sequence). V trimming: 5 bases; J trimming: 5 bases; junction bases outside the gene matches: 7. The CDR3 is CASSLRLALETQYF. The CDR3 DNA sequence: TGTGCCAGCAGCCTAAGACTAGCGCTTGAGACCCAGTACTTC.

CDR3 sequence (DNA): TGCGCCAGCGGGCCCTCCCAAGTCTCTGGGGCCAACGTCCTGACTTTC. Translated: CASGPSQVSGANVLTF. The chain recombines TRBV5-1 with TRBJ2-6, with D uncertain. Trimming took 7 bases from V and 0 from J, leaving 14 bases between them. Germline-derived CDR1 and CDR2 are SGHRS and YFSETQ. The CDR3 is made up of 16 amino acids.

The chain joins TRBV5-1 to TRBJ1-4, with a tentative D call TRBD1 (5 bases). Germline CDR1 and CDR2: SGHRS and YFSETQ. V was clipped by 0 bases and J by 6 bases, with 12 bases between them. The CDR3 extends over 15 amino acids. The CDR3 nucleotides are TGCGCCAGCAGCTTGGCCGGGACTGACTATGAAAAACTGTTTTTT. Protein product: CASSLAGTDYEKLFF. The full variable domain, in which reference TRBV5-1 and TRBJ1-4 provide the parts outside the CDR3, is KAGVTQTPRYLIKTRGQQVTLSCSPISGHRSVSWYQQTPGQGLQFLFEYFSETQRNKGNFPGRFSGRQFSNSRSEMNVSTLELGDSALYLCASSLAGTDYEKLFFGSGTQLSVL.

The V and J genes are TRBV9 and TRBJ1-2; TRBD1 aligns across 8 bases. The CDR3 runs to 16 residues. Germline CDR1 is SGDLS and CDR2 is YYNGEE. V shed 4 bases and J 4 bases; nucleotides not matched to a gene: 12. CDR3 sequence reads: CASSTHSQGAGYGYTF. DNA of the CDR3: TGTGCCAGCAGCACCCATTCGCAGGGGGCTGGCTATGGCTACACCTTC.

This chain joins TRBV4-1 and TRBJ1-2, with D unresolved. The V end was cut by 0 bases, the J end by 4 bases, with 12 bases between. Germline lookup yields CDR1 MGHRA and CDR2 YSYEKL. The CDR3 runs 15 residues. In DNA, the CDR3 is TGCGCCAGCAGCCAAGAGGTCTCTGCTCTCTATGGCTACACCTTC. Protein sequence: CASSQEVSALYGYTF.

This clone was detected many times. The J gene is TRBJ2-7, the V gene TRBV6-6; D remains unclear. Germline loops: CDR1 MNHNY, CDR2 SVGAGI (reference sequence). V was cut by 3 bases and J by 2 bases, with 11 bases left in between. This CDR3 is 14 amino acids long. In DNA form, the CDR3 reads TGTGCCAGCAGTTATGGGCAGGAGCCCTACGAGCAGTACTTC. As protein: CASSYGQEPYEQYF.

The rearrangement joins TRBV2 to TRBJ2-1; 7 nucleotides agree with TRBD1. Trimming cost V 7 bases and J 8 bases; bases outside gene matches: 14. The CDR3 runs to 15 residues. Looked up from germline, CDR1 is SNHLY and CDR2 is FYNNEI. The DNA of the CDR3 is TGTGCCAGCACCAGCGGACAGGTCCTCCCCGATGAGCAGTTCTTC. It translates to CASTSGQVLPDEQFF.

This clone was observed a handful of times. A read error may produce the germline difference seen at one junction end. V is TRBV7-7 and J is TRBJ2-2; TRBD2 is a possible D gene (6 bases). CDR3 length equals 14 residues. Germline lookup yields CDR1 SSHAT and CDR2 FNYEAQ (reference sequence). The CDR3 protein is CASSLEGMGGELFF. The CDR3 coding sequence is TGTGCTAGCAGCTTGGAGGGCATGGGCGGGGAGCTGTTTTTT.

This chain links TRBV19 with TRBJ2-7, with 14 bases aligning to TRBD2. This CDR3 contains 15 residues. After removal of 5 bases from V and 3 bases from J, the junction contained 3 bases not matched to a gene. Germline values: CDR1 LNHDA, CDR2 SQIVND (reference sequence). In DNA, the CDR3 is TGTGCCAGTAGTCCCGGGACTAGCGGGAGCTACGAGCAGTACTTC. It specifies CASSPGTSGSYEQYF.

This chain joins TRBV5-1 and TRBJ1-1; 8 positions match TRBD1. CDR3 length: 15 amino acids. J lost 1 base, V lost 4 bases, and 6 bases had no gene match. Germline loops: CDR1 SGHRS, CDR2 YFSETQ. CDR3 region: CASSGGQGTNTEAFF. The DNA for the CDR3 is TGCGCCAGCAGCGGTGGACAGGGCACGAACACTGAAGCTTTCTTT.